What follows describes a single TCR beta chain. Its antigen is not identified. A read error may account for a junction end that differs from germline. The data originate from a study of T cell repertoires in cytomegalovirus infection. Background on the study: It can be stated that public TCR beta signatures indicated CMV infection as well as a matching HLA type.

CDR1 and CDR2 (germline): SGHTA, FQGNSA. The CDR3 consists of 15 residues. TCRdb fed the reads into MiXCR, producing one record per CDR3 protein. The sample includes about 7,500 distinct CDR3 sequences, roughly 50% of them seen just once. The rearrangement uses TRBV7-2 and TRBJ1-6; TRBD1 aligns across 11 bases. The sequenced sample was PBMCs, sequenced either directly or after in vitro stimulation (not recorded which). The receptor was isolated from a human donor in good health (CMV status not recorded). Some clones in this sample may be carry-over from other donors' samples. The CDR3 spells CASSFGTGGNSPIHF. The CDR3, as DNA: TGTGCCAGCAGCTTCGGGACAGGGGGAAATTCACCCATCCACTTT. The full variable domain, in which reference TRBV7-2 and TRBJ1-6 provide the parts outside the CDR3, is GAGVSQSPSNKVTEKGKDVELRCDPISGHTALYWYRQSLGQGLEFLIYFQGNSAPDKSGLPSDRFSAERTGGSVSTLTIQRTQQEDSAVYLCASSFGTGGNSPIHFGNGTRLTVT.